Listed here are 28 T cell receptor beta chains from one sample, sequenced in a study of cytomegalovirus exposure and HLA in healthy donors (dated by TCRdb to the late 2010s). Library preparation used the immunoSEQ multiplex PCR assay. For the multiplex PCR, a mixture combining 60 forward primers for TCR Vbeta segments and 13 reverse primers for TCR Jbeta segments was used. The immuneACCESS repertoire file appears here via TCRdb, limited to in-frame rearrangements. These files lack a portion of the clones; in checked studies, under half of the deficit traces to unresolved V genes, and the cause of the others is not known. This sample has about 200,000 clones in its table, and 65% to 90% of those were observed once. The ten largest clonotypes hold roughly 1.5% of the sample. Material: PBMCs. Receptors originate from a girl aged 10-17 years in good health and CMV-seronegative.

The J gene is TRBJ1-1, the V gene TRBV6-1; TRBD1 is a possible D gene (5 bases). Germline CDR1 is MNHNS and CDR2 is SASEGT. CDR3 size: 14 residues. V was clipped by 4 bases and J by 0 bases, with 9 bases between them. The CDR3 is CASSVGGLNTEAFF. The CDR3 DNA reads as TGTGCCAGCAGTGTTGGGGGGTTGAACACTGAAGCTTTCTTT.

This chain uses TRBV10-2 with TRBJ2-3, with D uncertain. The V and J ends lost 7 bases and 0 bases respectively, with 11 bases between them. Germline assignment: CDR1 WSHSY and CDR2 SAAADI. The length of the CDR3 is 14 residues. CDR3 residues: CASNLKTSTDTQYF. In nucleotides, the CDR3 is TGCGCCAGCAATCTGAAGACAAGCACAGATACGCAGTATTTT.

The genes are TRBV28 and TRBJ1-1, with TRBD1 identical over 10 bases. The CDR3 has 15 amino acids. The germline gives CDR1 MDHEN, CDR2 SYDVKM. V trimming: 6 bases; J trimming: 3 bases; junction bases outside the gene matches: 7. In DNA form, the CDR3 reads TGTGCCAGCAGACGGGACAGGGGAATTGACACTGAAGCTTTCTTT. Translating gives CASRRDRGIDTEAFF.

The V gene is TRBV19, the J gene TRBJ1-5; TRBD1 might be the D (6 bases). The germline V and J ends were trimmed by 2 bases and 4 bases, with 9 bases remaining between them. The CDR3 extends over 14 amino acids. The germline V gene encodes CDR1 LNHDA and CDR2 SQIVND (reference sequence). CDR3 DNA sequence: TGTGCCAGTAGTATAAAGGGGGGGAATCAGCCCCAGCATTTT. Encoded protein: CASSIKGGNQPQHF.

The V and J genes are TRBV4-2 and TRBJ2-4; no firm D call. The V gene's germline CDR1 is LGHNA and CDR2 YNFKEQ. This CDR3 spans 17 amino acids. Trimming took off 0 bases at V and 3 bases at J, with 15 bases between the two ends. The CDR3 is CASSQEPGPTFKNIQYF. The DNA of the CDR3 is TGTGCCAGCAGCCAAGAACCGGGTCCTACCTTCAAAAACATTCAGTACTTC.

This sequence joins TRBV11-1 and TRBJ1-1; TRBD1 might be the D (5 bases). Germline loops: CDR1 SGHAT, CDR2 FQDESV (reference sequence). V lost 9 bases and J 7 bases, leaving 18 bases between the germline ends. CDR3 length: 13 amino acids. The CDR3 here is CASHQRGYDEAFF. CDR3 in DNA: TGTGCCAGTCACCAGCGGGGGTATGATGAAGCTTTCTTT. The whole variable domain, remainder taken from reference TRBV11-1 and TRBJ1-1, is EAEVAQSPRYKITEKSQAVAFWCDPISGHATLYWYRQILGQGPELLVQFQDESVVDDSQLPKDRFSAERLKGVDSTLKIQPAELGDSAMYLCASHQRGYDEAFFGQGTRLTVV.

The chain combines TRBV2 with TRBJ2-5; possible D gene TRBD2, 7 bases. V gave up 5 bases and J gave up 2 bases, with 12 bases separating them. Germline V gene sequence: CDR1 SNHLY, CDR2 FYNNEI. CDR3 size: 14 residues. The CDR3 reads CASSWRGGQETQYF. In DNA, the CDR3 is TGTGCCAGCAGTTGGAGGGGGGGACAAGAGACCCAGTACTTC.

The genes are TRBV25-1 and TRBJ1-6, with D perhaps matching TRBD1 (6 bases). V lost 8 bases to trimming and J lost 10 bases, with 15 bases between them. The CDR3 is made up of 13 amino acids. Germline CDR1 reads MGHDK; CDR2 reads SYGVNS. DNA for the CDR3: TGTGCCAGCCGTCCGATCAGGGGATCACCCCTCCACTTT. Protein: CASRPIRGSPLHF. The whole variable domain, filled in from reference TRBV25-1 and TRBJ1-6, reads EADIYQTPRYLVIGTGKKITLECSQTMGHDKMYWYQQDPGMELHLIHYSYGVNSTEKGDLSSESTVSRIRTEHFPLTLESARPSHTSQYLCASRPIRGSPLHFGNGTRLTVT.

V is TRBV7-2 and J is TRBJ1-5, with D perhaps matching TRBD1 (6 bases). The CDR3 is made up of 14 amino acids. The V and J ends lost 1 base and 7 bases respectively, with 11 bases between them. CDR1 SGHTA and CDR2 FQGNSA come from the germline V gene. CDR3 DNA sequence: TGTGCCAGCAGCTTAGGGCGGGGGGGCCAGCCCCAGCATTTT. Its protein is CASSLGRGGQPQHF.

V and J are TRBV27 and TRBJ1-2; 7 bases fit TRBD1. Germline CDR1 MNHEY, CDR2 SMNVEV (reference sequence). The trim removed 5 bases at V and 4 bases at J, leaving 10 bases unmatched. The CDR3 totals 15 residues. The CDR3 region has the DNA TGTGCCAGCAGTCCCACGGCACAGGGGAGCTATGGCTACACCTTC. Its translation is CASSPTAQGSYGYTF.

The chain couples TRBV27 to TRBJ2-7, with 7 nucleotides matching TRBD2. Losses at the gene ends were 6 bases for V and 2 bases for J; bases not matched to a gene: 4. The CDR3 is 13 residues long. Germline V CDR1 and CDR2: MNHEY, SMNVEV (reference sequence). The CDR3 is CASSKLATYEQYF. The DNA for the CDR3 is TGTGCCAGCAGCAAACTAGCGACCTACGAGCAGTACTTC.

This sequence joins TRBV6-6 and TRBJ1-3, with 8 bases matching TRBD1. The V segment lost 7 bases and the J segment 0 bases; nucleotides outside the gene matches: 5. The CDR3 runs 15 residues. CDR1 MNHNY and CDR2 SVGAGI come from the germline V gene (reference sequence). Here the CDR3 DNA reads TGTGCCAGCACGCTAACAGGGGGCTCTGGAAACACCATATATTTT. The encoded protein is CASTLTGGSGNTIYF.

V gene TRBV11-1 combines with J gene TRBJ2-1, with TRBD2 matching 8 bases. The V gene end was trimmed by 3 bases and the J gene end by 3 bases; junction bases not matched to a gene: 4. This CDR3 contains 15 residues. Per germline, CDR1 SGHAT and CDR2 FQDESV (reference sequence). CDR3 bases: TGTGCCAGCAGCTTCTTGAGCGGGAGCTACAATGAGCAGTTCTTC. Translated: CASSFLSGSYNEQFF. Filled out from reference TRBV11-1 and TRBJ2-1, the complete variable domain reads EAEVAQSPRYKITEKSQAVAFWCDPISGHATLYWYRQILGQGPELLVQFQDESVVDDSQLPKDRFSAERLKGVDSTLKIQPAELGDSAMYLCASSFLSGSYNEQFFGPGTRLTVL.

In regard to this clone: Germline and junction disagree at one end, which may indicate a read error. Other DNA sequences in the sample encode the same CDR3. V usage is TRBV7-9 and J usage is TRBJ2-3, with 10 bases matching TRBD2. The CDR3 is 15 residues long. In germline, CDR1 is SEHNR, CDR2 FQNEAQ (reference sequence). CDR3 sequence reads: CASRFSGGDADTQYF. In nucleotides, the CDR3 is TGTGCCAGCAGATTCAGCGGGGGGGATGCAGACACGCAGTATTTT.

The chain has TRBV19 and TRBJ1-2; a weak D match, TRBD1 (6 bases). The length of the CDR3 is 14 residues. Germline loops: CDR1 LNHDA, CDR2 SQIVND (reference sequence). The germline V and J ends were trimmed by 4 bases and 7 bases, with 16 bases remaining between them. The CDR3 loop is CASSTQGVVGGYTF. DNA for the CDR3: TGTGCCAGTAGTACACAGGGTGTAGTGGGTGGCTACACCTTC.

V usage is TRBV7-9 and J usage is TRBJ1-6, with 10 bases lining up with TRBD1. From germline, CDR1 is SEHNR and CDR2 FQNEAQ (reference sequence). The J segment lost 10 bases and the V segment lost 1 base, leaving 4 bases of the junction unmatched. CDR3 length: 15 amino acids. This CDR3 reads CASSLGQGAESPLHF. CDR3 coding DNA: TGTGCCAGCAGCTTAGGACAGGGGGCAGAATCACCCCTCCACTTT. The complete variable domain, with remaining parts taken from reference TRBV7-9 and TRBJ1-6, reads DTGVSQNPRHKITKRGQNVTFRCDPISEHNRLYWYRQTLGQGPEFLTYFQNEAQLEKSRLLSDRFSAERPKGSFSTLEIQRTEQGDSAMYLCASSLGQGAESPLHFGNGTRLTVT.

This clone was observed once. The chain joins TRBV18 to TRBJ1-5, with a possible D match to TRBD1 (5 bases). The V end lost 4 bases, the J end lost 6 bases, and 7 bases lay between the germline ends. The length of the CDR3 is 12 residues. In germline, CDR1 is KGHSH, CDR2 LQKENI. The DNA for the CDR3 is TGTGCCAGCTCACGGGGGGGTCAGCCCCAGCATTTT. As protein: CASSRGGQPQHF. The variable domain in full, completed from reference TRBV18 and TRBJ1-5, reads NAGVMQNPRHLVRRRGQEARLRCSPMKGHSHVYWYRQLPEEGLKFMVYLQKENIIDESGMPKERFSAEFPKEGPSILRIQQVVRGDSAAYFCASSRGGQPQHFGDGTRLSIL.

Comment on this clone: The junction departs from the called germline gene at one end, perhaps through a read error. V usage is TRBV4-1 and J usage is TRBJ2-1, with 16 bases lining up with TRBD2. The germline CDR1 and CDR2 sequences are MGHRA and YSYEKL. This CDR3 region has 17 residues. This chain's CDR3 is CASRQGGTSGGAYEQFF. CDR3 sequence (DNA): TGCGCCAGCAGGCAAGGTGGGACTAGCGGGGGGGCCTATGAGCAGTTCTTC.

This chain links TRBV25-1 with TRBJ1-1; possible D gene TRBD1, 6 bases. V gave up 5 bases and J gave up 4 bases, with 14 bases separating them. This CDR3 spans 14 amino acids. Germline values: CDR1 MGHDK, CDR2 SYGVNS. The CDR3 is CASSIQQGGTEAFF. The CDR3 bases are TGTGCCAGCAGTATACAACAGGGTGGCACTGAAGCTTTCTTT.

The chain has TRBV30 and TRBJ1-5; D uncertain. The CDR3 totals 14 residues. Germline V gene data show CDR1 as GTSNPN and CDR2 as SVGIG (reference sequence). V dropped 2 bases and J dropped 4 bases, with 12 bases sitting between them. Here the CDR3 reads CAWSFVQPNQPQHF. In DNA form, the CDR3 reads TGTGCCTGGAGTTTCGTACAGCCTAATCAGCCCCAGCATTTT.

V usage is TRBV28 and J usage is TRBJ1-2; D is ambiguous. V was pared by 4 bases and J by 2 bases, with 8 bases between. Germline V lookup: CDR1 MDHEN, CDR2 SYDVKM. The CDR3 runs 13 residues. CDR3 in amino acids: CASSSGSNYGYTF. DNA for the CDR3: TGTGCCAGCAGTTCGGGTTCGAACTATGGCTACACCTTC.

The rearrangement uses TRBV28 and TRBJ2-1, with D possibly matching TRBD2 (7 bases). Germline V gives CDR1 MDHEN, CDR2 SYDVKM. The V end lost 6 bases, the J end lost 6 bases, and 24 bases lay between the germline ends. The CDR3 loop spans 17 amino acids. The CDR3 region has the DNA TGTGCCAGCAGGGAGTTAAGGGGGGGGTATGGTGGCAATGAGCAGTTCTTC. Its translation is CASRELRGGYGGNEQFF. Full variable domain (missing parts from reference TRBV28 and TRBJ2-1): DVKVTQSSRYLVKRTGEKVFLECVQDMDHENMFWYRQDPGLGLRLIYFSYDVKMKEKGDIPEGYSVSREKKERFSLILESASTNQTSMYLCASRELRGGYGGNEQFFGPGTRLTVL.

The genes are TRBV9 and TRBJ2-1; 12 bases agree with TRBD2. The CDR3 runs to 15 residues. The V and J ends lost 3 bases and 9 bases, in that order; junction bases with no gene match: 7. Germline V lookup: CDR1 SGDLS, CDR2 YYNGEE. This CDR3 reads CASSGLAGGPGEQFF. In nucleotides, the CDR3 is TGTGCCAGCAGCGGCCTAGCGGGGGGGCCTGGTGAGCAGTTCTTC.

V is TRBV5-4 and J is TRBJ1-1, with unresolved D. Germline assignment: CDR1 SGHNT and CDR2 YYREEE (reference sequence). V was cut by 0 bases and J by 6 bases, with 9 bases left in between. This CDR3 has 13 amino acids. Here the CDR3 reads CASSLGEAPEAFF. The CDR3 region has the DNA TGTGCCAGCAGCTTGGGGGAGGCACCTGAAGCTTTCTTT. The variable domain in full, completed from reference TRBV5-4 and TRBJ1-1, reads ETGVTQSPTHLIKTRGQQVTLRCSSQSGHNTVSWYQQALGQGPQFIFQYYREEENGRGNFPPRFSGLQFPNYSSELNVNALELDDSALYLCASSLGEAPEAFFGQGTRLTVV.

This clone was detected once. The chain recombines TRBV28 with TRBJ2-7, with 9 nucleotides matching TRBD1. V lost 6 bases, J lost 4 bases, and 10 bases stayed unmatched. Germline CDR1 and CDR2: MDHEN and SYDVKM. The CDR3 length is 15 residues. The CDR3 sequence: CASSQIGTGRYEQYF. The CDR3 bases are TGTGCCAGCAGCCAAATCGGGACAGGGAGGTACGAGCAGTACTTC.

The rearrangement joins TRBV7-2 to TRBJ1-2; the match to TRBD1 covers 7 bases. Germline CDR1 reads SGHTA; CDR2 reads FQGNSA. This CDR3 has 16 amino acids. Trimming at V came to 1 base and at J to 6 bases, leaving 11 bases not matched to a gene. The CDR3 bases are TGTGCCAGCAGCTTAGGTTTTCACAGGGGAAAAGATGGCTACACCTTC. Its protein is CASSLGFHRGKDGYTF.

This rearrangement joins TRBV9 to TRBJ1-1, with a possible D match to TRBD1 (6 bases). Germline assignment: CDR1 SGDLS and CDR2 YYNGEE. V shed 3 bases and J shed 1 base, with 13 bases lying between them. CDR3 length: 15 amino acids. The chain's CDR3 is CASSDPGAGNTEAFF. DNA of the CDR3: TGTGCCAGCAGCGATCCAGGGGCGGGGAACACTGAAGCTTTCTTT.

The genes are TRBV19 and TRBJ1-2; D is perhaps TRBD1 (5 bases). The V end lost 8 bases, the J end lost 4 bases, and 14 bases lay between the germline ends. The CDR3 runs 13 residues. From germline, CDR1 is LNHDA and CDR2 SQIVND (reference sequence). The CDR3 is CASSRQLVYGYTF. CDR3 bases: TGTGCCAGTTCGCGACAGTTGGTCTATGGCTACACCTTC.